A selection of T cell receptor beta chains follows, all from one sample in a study of cytomegalovirus exposure and HLA in healthy donors. Repertoires were generated with immunoSEQ multiplex PCR, while TCRdb's copy carries only in-frame clones and drops some. The repertoire holds about 190,000 clones, about three quarters seen once, with 1.1% in the top ten. Sequencing used PBMCs. These receptors all come from a woman aged 40-49 years in good health and CMV-seronegative. CDR3s include the opening cysteine and the closing phenylalanine or tryptophan. The order of the fields is V gene, J gene, clone size, CDR3 protein. Size tells how often a clone was seen (once, few, many) or the class of an expanded clone, and some rows leave it out.

TRBV29-1	TRBJ1-1	.	CSVEEYRAEAFF
TRBV9	TRBJ2-1	once	CASSVAGAGVPGNEQFF
TRBV28	TRBJ2-1	.	CASRLGLAGDYNEQFF
TRBV30	TRBJ2-5	.	CAWSLAGEGTQYF
TRBV5-4	TRBJ2-1	.	CASSLGGLADNEQFF
TRBV5-6	TRBJ2-7	few	CASSLELLAGREQYF
TRBV19	TRBJ2-3	.	CASNPGGTDTQYF
TRBV7-2	TRBJ1-1	.	CASRSTGFEAFF
TRBV5-4	TRBJ1-1	.	CASSLDRVNTEAFF
TRBV5-8	TRBJ1-2	.	CASRKSTATTFNYGYTF
TRBV5-5	TRBJ1-4	.	CASSPRGGGVGEKLFF
TRBV11-2	TRBJ2-5	.	CASSLQGVQETQYF
TRBV9	TRBJ2-1	few	CASSVGSLRNNEQFF
TRBV12-5	TRBJ2-1	.	CASGLGGGTKQFF
TRBV10-3	TRBJ2-1	.	CATHPTTIVTSRQFF
TRBV10-1	TRBJ2-5	.	CASSVGDIQETQYF
TRBV7-7	TRBJ2-7	.	CASSLHPLREHGTYEQYF
TRBV6-5	TRBJ2-1	.	CASRVGGGSYNEQFF
TRBV19	TRBJ2-6	.	CASKNQGALSGANVLTF
TRBV11-3	TRBJ2-1	once	CASRLNGLAGADEQFF
TRBV29-1	TRBJ2-2	.	CSARPGQGTGELFF
TRBV19	TRBJ2-1	.	CASSGEQGRPYNEQFF
TRBV27	TRBJ1-2	.	CASQQGPNYGYTF
TRBV30	TRBJ1-5	.	CAWSADSFSNQPQHF
TRBV7-2	TRBJ2-3	.	CASSSVAGLSTDTQYF
TRBV20-1	TRBJ2-1	few	CSAGLAEGQFF
TRBV6-5	TRBJ2-7	.	CATLSRTDEQYF
TRBV5-4	TRBJ1-2	.	CASSPLQGFGYTF
TRBV5-1	TRBJ1-1	.	CASSKGQGPEAFF
TRBV7-5	TRBJ1-5	.	CVRSFRIDGSNQPQHF
TRBV5-8	TRBJ2-3	few	CASRYGQLLNTDTQYF
TRBV29-1	TRBJ2-3	.	CSVDPSGTPTDTQYF
TRBV30	TRBJ1-5	.	CAWGGGGQPQHF
TRBV5-8	TRBJ1-5	.	CASSPWGGSEQPQHF
TRBV5-1	TRBJ2-1	.	CASSLAGTGPWDSSYNEQFF
TRBV5-1	TRBJ1-1	once	CASSSDRVFDTEAFF
TRBV4-2	TRBJ2-3	few	CASSQVGPSGADTQYF
TRBV28	TRBJ1-3	.	CASSPGQGNTIYF
TRBV6-5	TRBJ1-2	.	CASSGDTYGYTF
TRBV2	TRBJ2-1	.	CASSKQGFRQDDEQFF